This T cell receptor (beta chain) appears in the sequencing data of a study of T cell repertoires in cytomegalovirus infection. Germline V gene sequence: CDR1 SGHVS, CDR2 FNYEAQ. Trimming took off 5 bases at V and 7 bases at J, with 15 bases between the two ends. CDR3 length equals 14 residues. Via MiXCR, TCRdb re-called the reads, giving one row per CDR3 protein. This sample has hundreds of thousands of distinct CDR3 sequences, with 40% to 50% found just once. In the case of this clonotype: Its antigen is undetermined.

This TCR came from a human donor in good health (CMV status not recorded). Some clones in this sample may be carry-over from other donors' samples. The rearrangement links TRBV7-6 to TRBJ1-5, with TRBD1 as a possible D gene (6 bases). Sequences were derived from cultured PBMCs, sampled from culture after CMV antigen stimulation. CDR3 protein: CASSLGGGTQPQHF. CDR3 nucleotide sequence: TGTGCCAGCAGCCTAGGGGGGGGGACGCAGCCCCAGCATTTT. Filled out from reference TRBV7-6 and TRBJ1-5, the complete variable domain reads GAGVSQSPRYKVTKRGQDVALRCDPISGHVSLYWYRQALGQGPEFLTYFNYEAQQDKSGLPNDRFSAERPEGSISTLTIQRTEQRDSAMYRCASSLGGGTQPQHFGDGTRLSIL.